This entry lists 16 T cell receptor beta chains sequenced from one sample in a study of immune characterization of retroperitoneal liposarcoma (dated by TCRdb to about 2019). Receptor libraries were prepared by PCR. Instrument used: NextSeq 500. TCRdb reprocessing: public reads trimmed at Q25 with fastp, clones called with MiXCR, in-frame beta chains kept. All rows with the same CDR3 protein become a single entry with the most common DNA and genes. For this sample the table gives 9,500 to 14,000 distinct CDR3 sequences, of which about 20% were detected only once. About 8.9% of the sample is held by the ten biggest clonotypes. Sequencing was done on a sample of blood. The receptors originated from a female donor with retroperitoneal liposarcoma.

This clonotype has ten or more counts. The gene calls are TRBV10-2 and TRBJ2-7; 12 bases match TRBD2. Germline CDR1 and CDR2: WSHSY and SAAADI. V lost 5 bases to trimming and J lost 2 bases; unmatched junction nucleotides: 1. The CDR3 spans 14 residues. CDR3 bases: TGCGCCAGCAGTCGACTAGCGGGAGCCTACGAGCAGTACTTC. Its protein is CASSRLAGAYEQYF.

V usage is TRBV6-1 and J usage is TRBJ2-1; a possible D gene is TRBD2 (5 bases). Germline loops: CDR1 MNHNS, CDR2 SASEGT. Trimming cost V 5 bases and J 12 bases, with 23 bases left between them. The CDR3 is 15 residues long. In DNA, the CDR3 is TGTGCCAGCAGTCCCCCCGGGGTTGTGTCGGCTGGGCAGTTCTTC. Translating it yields CASSPPGVVSAGQFF.

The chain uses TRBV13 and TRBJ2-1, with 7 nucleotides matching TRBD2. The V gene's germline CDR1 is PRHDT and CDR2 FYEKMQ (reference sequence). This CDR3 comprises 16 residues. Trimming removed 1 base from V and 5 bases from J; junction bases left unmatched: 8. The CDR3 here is CASSLAQTSWDNEQFF. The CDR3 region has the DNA TGTGCCAGCAGCTTAGCGCAGACTAGCTGGGACAATGAGCAGTTCTTC.

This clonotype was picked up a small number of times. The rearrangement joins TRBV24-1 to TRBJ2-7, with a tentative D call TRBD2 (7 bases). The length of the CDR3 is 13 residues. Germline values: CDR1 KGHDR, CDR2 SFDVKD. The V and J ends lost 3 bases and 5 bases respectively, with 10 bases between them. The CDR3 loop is CATSDGGGNEQYF. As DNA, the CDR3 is TGTGCCACCAGTGATGGGGGGGGCAACGAGCAGTACTTC.

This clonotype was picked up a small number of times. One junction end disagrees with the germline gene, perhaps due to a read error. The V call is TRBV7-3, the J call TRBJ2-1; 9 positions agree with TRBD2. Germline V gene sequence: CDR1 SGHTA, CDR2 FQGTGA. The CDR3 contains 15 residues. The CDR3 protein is CTSSQSGRTFDEQFF. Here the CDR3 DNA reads TGTACCAGCAGCCAAAGCGGGAGGACCTTTGATGAGCAGTTCTTC.

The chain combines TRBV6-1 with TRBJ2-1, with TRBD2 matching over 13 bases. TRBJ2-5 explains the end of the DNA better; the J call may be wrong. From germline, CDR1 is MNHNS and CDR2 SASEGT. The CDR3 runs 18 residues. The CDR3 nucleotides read TGTGCCAGCAGTGCACGGTCTCCGGGACTAGCGGGACAAGAGACCCAGTACTTC. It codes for CASSARSPGLAGQETQYF.

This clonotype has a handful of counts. The CDR3 loop is CASSHNSGRRDEQFF. CDR3 coding DNA: TGCGCCAGCAGCCATAATAGCGGGAGGAGGGATGAGCAGTTCTTC. The chain carries TRBV4-1 and TRBJ2-1, with 10 bases lining up with TRBD2. The CDR3 spans 15 residues. Germline CDR1 MGHRA, CDR2 YSYEKL. The J segment lost 8 bases and the V segment lost 3 bases, leaving 7 bases of the junction unmatched.

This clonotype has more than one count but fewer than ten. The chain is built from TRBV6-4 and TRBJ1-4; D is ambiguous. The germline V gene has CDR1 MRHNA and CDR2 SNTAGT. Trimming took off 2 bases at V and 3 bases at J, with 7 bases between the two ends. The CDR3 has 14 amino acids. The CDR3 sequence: CASSDGRPNEKLFF. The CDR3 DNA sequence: TGTGCCAGCAGTGACGGCAGGCCTAATGAAAAACTGTTTTTT.

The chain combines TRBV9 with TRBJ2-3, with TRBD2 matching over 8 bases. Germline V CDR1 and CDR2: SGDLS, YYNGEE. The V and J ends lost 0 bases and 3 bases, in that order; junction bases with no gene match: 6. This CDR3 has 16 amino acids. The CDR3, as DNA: TGTGCCAGCAGCGTAGAGCCGGGAGGGGGGACAGATACGCAGTATTTT. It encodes CASSVEPGGGTDTQYF. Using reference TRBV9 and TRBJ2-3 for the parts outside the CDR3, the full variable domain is DSGVTQTPKHLITATGQRVTLRCSPRSGDLSVYWYQQSLDQGLQFLIQYYNGEERAKGNILERFSAQQFPDLHSELNLSSLELGDSALYFCASSVEPGGGTDTQYFGPGTRLTVL.

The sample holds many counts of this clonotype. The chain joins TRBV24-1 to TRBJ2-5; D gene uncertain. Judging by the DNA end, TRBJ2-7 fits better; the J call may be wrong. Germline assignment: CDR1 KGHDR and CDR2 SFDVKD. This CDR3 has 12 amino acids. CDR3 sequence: CATSDQDYEQYF. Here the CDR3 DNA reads TGTGCCACCAGTGACCAAGATTACGAGCAGTACTTC.

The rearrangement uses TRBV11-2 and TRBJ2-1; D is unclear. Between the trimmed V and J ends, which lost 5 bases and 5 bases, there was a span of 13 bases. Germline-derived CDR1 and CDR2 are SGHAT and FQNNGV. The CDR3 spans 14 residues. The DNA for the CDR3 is TGTGCCAGCAGCCCGGACGGGCCGAACAATGAGCAGTTCTTC. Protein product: CASSPDGPNNEQFF.

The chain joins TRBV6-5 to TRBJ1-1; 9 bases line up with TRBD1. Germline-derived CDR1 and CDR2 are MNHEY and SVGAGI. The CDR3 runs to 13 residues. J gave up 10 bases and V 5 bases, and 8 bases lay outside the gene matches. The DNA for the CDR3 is TGTGCCAGCAGTCCCGGACAGGGGAGACGAGCTTTCTTT. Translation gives CASSPGQGRRAFF.

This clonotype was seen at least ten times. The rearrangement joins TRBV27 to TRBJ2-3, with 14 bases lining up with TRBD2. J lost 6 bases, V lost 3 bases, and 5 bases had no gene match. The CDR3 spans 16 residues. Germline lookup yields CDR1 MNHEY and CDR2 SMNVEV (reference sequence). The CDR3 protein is CASSLTSGRAKDTQYF. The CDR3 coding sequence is TGTGCCAGCAGTTTGACTAGCGGGAGGGCCAAGGATACGCAGTATTTT.

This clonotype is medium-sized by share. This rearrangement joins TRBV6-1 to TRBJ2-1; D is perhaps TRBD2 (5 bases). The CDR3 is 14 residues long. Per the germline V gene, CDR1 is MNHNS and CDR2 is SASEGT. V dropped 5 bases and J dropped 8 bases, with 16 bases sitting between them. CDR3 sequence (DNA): TGTGCCAGCAGTAAAAGACTATCTCGCGATGAGCAGTTCTTC. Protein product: CASSKRLSRDEQFF.

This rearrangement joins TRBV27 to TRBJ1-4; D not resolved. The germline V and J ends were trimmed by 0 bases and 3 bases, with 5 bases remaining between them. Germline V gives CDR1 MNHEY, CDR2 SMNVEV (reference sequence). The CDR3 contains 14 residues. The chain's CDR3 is CASSLSGSNEKLFF. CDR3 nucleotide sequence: TGTGCCAGCAGTTTATCCGGATCTAATGAAAAACTGTTTTTT.

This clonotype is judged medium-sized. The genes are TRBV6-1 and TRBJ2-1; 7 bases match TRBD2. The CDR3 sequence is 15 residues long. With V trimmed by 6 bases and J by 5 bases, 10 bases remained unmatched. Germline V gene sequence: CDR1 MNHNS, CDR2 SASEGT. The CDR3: CASSRLGLADNEQFF. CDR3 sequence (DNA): TGTGCCAGCAGCCGATTAGGGCTAGCGGACAATGAGCAGTTCTTC.